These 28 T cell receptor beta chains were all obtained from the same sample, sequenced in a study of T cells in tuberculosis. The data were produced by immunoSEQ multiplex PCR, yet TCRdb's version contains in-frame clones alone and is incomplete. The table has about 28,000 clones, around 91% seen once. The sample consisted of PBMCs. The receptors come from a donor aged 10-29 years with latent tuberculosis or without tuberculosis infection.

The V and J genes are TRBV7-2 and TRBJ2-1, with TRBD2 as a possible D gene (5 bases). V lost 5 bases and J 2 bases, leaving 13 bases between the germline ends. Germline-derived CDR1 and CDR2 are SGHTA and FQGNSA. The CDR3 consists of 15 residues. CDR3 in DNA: TGTGCCAGCAGCGCCGGGGTGGGGACCTACAATGAGCAGTTCTTC. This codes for CASSAGVGTYNEQFF.

In DNA, the CDR3 is TGTGCCAGCAGCCCATTATCCGACAGGGTATCGAGAGATACGCAGTATTTT. This encodes CASSPLSDRVSRDTQYF. This chain joins TRBV5-6 and TRBJ2-3; 7 bases align to TRBD1. Germline V lookup: CDR1 SGHDT, CDR2 YYEEEE. The ends lost 4 bases at V and 5 bases at J; junction bases unmatched: 16. This CDR3 comprises 17 residues.

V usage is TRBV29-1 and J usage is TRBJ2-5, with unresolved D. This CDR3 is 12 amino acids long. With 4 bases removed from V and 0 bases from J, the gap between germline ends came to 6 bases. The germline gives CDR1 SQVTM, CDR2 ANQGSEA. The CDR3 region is CSVVGYQETQYF. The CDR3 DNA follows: TGCAGCGTTGTCGGGTACCAAGAGACCCAGTACTTC.

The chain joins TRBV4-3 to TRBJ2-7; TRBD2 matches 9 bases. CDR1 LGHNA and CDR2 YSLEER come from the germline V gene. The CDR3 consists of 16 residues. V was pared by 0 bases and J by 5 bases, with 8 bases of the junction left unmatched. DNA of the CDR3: TGCGCCAGCAGCCAAGATCTCGCTAGCGGGGCGGACGAGCAGTACTTC. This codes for CASSQDLASGADEQYF.

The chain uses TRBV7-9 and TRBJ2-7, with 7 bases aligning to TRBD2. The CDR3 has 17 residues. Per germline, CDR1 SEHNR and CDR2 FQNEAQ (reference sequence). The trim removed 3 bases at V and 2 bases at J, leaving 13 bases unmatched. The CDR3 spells CASSFYGGGRATYEQYF. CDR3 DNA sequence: TGTGCCAGCAGCTTCTACGGGGGAGGGAGGGCGACCTACGAGCAGTACTTC. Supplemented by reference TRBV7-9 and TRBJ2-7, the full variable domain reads DTGVSQNPRHKITKRGQNVTFRCDPISEHNRLYWYRQTLGQGPEFLTYFQNEAQLEKSRLLSDRFSAERPKGSFSTLEIQRTEQGDSAMYLCASSFYGGGRATYEQYFGPGTRLTVT.

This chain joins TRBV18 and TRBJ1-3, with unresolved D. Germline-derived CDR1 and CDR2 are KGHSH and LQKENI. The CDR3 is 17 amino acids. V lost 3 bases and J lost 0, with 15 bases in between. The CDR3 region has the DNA TGTGCCAGCTCACCGAGACTGGCCGAGAGCTCTGGAAACACCATATATTTT. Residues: CASSPRLAESSGNTIYF.

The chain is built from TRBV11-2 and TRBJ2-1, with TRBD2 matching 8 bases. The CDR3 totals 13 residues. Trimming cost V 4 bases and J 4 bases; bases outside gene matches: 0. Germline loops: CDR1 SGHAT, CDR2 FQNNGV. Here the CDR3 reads CASSSSGYNEQFF. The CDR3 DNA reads TGTGCCAGCAGCTCTAGCGGGTACAATGAGCAGTTCTTC.

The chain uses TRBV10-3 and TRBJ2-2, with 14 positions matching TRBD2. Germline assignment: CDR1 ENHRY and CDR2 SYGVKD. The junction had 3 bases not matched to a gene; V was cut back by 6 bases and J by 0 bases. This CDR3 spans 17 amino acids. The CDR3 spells CAIRRTSGGPNTGELFF. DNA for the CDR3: TGTGCCATCAGAAGGACTAGCGGGGGGCCGAACACCGGGGAGCTGTTTTTT.

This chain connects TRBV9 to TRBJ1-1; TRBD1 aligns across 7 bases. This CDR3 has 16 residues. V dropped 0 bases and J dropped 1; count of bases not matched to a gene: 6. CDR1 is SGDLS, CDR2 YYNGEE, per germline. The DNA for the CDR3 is TGTGCCAGCAGCGTAGAGGGGGCGAGTTGGAACACTGAAGCTTTCTTT. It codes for CASSVEGASWNTEAFF.

CDR3 DNA sequence: TGCGCCAGCAGTTACGAGGGTGGTACCGGGGAGCTGTTTTTT. The encoded protein is CASSYEGGTGELFF. The genes are TRBV5-1 and TRBJ2-2, with D perhaps TRBD2 (5 bases). The germline V gene encodes CDR1 SGHRS and CDR2 YFSETQ. The CDR3 extends over 14 amino acids. The V end lost 5 bases, the J end lost 5 bases, and 13 bases lay between the germline ends.

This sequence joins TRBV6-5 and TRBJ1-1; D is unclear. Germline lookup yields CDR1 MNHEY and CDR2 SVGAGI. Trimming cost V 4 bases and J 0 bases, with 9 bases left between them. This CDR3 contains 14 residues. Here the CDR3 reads CASSFGVMNTEAFF. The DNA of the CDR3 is TGTGCCAGCAGTTTCGGGGTCATGAACACTGAAGCTTTCTTT.

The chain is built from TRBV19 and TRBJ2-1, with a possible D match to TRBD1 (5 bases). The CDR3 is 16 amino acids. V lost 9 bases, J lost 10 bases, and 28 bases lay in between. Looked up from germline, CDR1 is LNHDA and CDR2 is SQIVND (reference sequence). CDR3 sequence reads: CASSDPGRANAGEQFF. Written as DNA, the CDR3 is TGTGCCAGCTCCGACCCGGGCAGGGCCAATGCAGGGGAGCAGTTCTTC. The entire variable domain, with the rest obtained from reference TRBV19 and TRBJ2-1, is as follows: DGGITQSPKYLFRKEGQNVTLSCEQNLNHDAMYWYRQDPGQGLRLIYYSQIVNDFQKGDIAEGYSVSREKKESFPLTVTSAQKNPTAFYLCASSDPGRANAGEQFFGPGTRLTVL.

CDR3 sequence: CASSLGGHGLAGETQYF. The DNA for the CDR3 is TGTGCCAGCAGCTTAGGGGGACACGGACTAGCGGGAGAGACCCAGTACTTC. The rearrangement joins TRBV7-9 to TRBJ2-5; 11 bases fit TRBD2. With V trimmed by 1 base and J by 4 bases, 8 bases remained unmatched. Germline V CDR1 and CDR2: SEHNR, FQNEAQ (reference sequence). This CDR3 is built from 17 residues.

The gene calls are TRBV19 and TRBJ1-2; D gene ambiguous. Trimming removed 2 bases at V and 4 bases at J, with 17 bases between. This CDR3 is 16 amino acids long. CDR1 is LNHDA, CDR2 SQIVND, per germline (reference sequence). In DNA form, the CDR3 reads TGTGCCAGTAGTATAAGTATCGACGGAGGATTCTATGGCTACACCTTC. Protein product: CASSISIDGGFYGYTF.

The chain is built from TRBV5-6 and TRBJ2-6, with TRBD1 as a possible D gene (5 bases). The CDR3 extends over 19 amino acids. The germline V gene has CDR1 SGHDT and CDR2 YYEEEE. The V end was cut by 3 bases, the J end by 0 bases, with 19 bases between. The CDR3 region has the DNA TGTGCCAGCAGCTCGGCCCTGACTTTTACAGGCTCTGGGGCCAACGTCCTGACTTTC. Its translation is CASSSALTFTGSGANVLTF.

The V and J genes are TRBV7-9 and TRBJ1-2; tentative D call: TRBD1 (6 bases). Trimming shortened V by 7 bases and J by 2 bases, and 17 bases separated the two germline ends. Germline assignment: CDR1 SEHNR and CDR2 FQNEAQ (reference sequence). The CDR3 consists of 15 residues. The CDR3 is CASNSGAVSNYGYTF. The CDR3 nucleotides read TGTGCCAGCAATTCAGGGGCGGTGTCCAACTATGGCTACACCTTC.

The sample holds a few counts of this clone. The CDR3: CASWATREEKLFF. For the CDR3, the DNA is TGTGCCAGTTGGGCAACCCGGGAAGAAAAACTGTTTTTT. This chain joins TRBV19 and TRBJ1-4; D unresolved. The CDR3 extends over 13 amino acids. The germline CDR1 and CDR2 sequences are LNHDA and SQIVND (reference sequence). Trimming stripped 8 bases from V and 8 bases from J, with 15 bases between.

The CDR3 nucleotides are TGTGCCAGCAGCCCCGACCGTGCGGGGGGCCAAGAGACCCAGTACTTC. The encoded protein is CASSPDRAGGQETQYF. The chain carries TRBV13 and TRBJ2-5, with TRBD2 matching 8 bases. Germline V gene sequence: CDR1 PRHDT, CDR2 FYEKMQ (reference sequence). The junction had 9 bases not matched to a gene; V was cut back by 5 bases and J by 1 base. The length of the CDR3 is 16 residues.

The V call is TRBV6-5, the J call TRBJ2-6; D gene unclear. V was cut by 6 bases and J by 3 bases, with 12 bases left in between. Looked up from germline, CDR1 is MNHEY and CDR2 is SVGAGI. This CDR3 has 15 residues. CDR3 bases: TGTGCCAGCAGCCACGGTTTAGATGGGGCCAACGTCCTGACTTTC. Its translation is CASSHGLDGANVLTF.

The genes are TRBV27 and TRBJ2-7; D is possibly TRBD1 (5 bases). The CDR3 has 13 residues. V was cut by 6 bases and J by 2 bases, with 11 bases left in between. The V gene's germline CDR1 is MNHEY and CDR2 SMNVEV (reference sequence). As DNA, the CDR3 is TGTGCCAGCAGCCCAGGGTTAACCTACGAGCAGTACTTC. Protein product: CASSPGLTYEQYF.

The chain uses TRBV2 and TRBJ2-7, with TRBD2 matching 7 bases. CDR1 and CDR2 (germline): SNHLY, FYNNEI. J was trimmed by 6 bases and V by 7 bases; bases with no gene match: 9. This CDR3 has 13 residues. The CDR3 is CASIPTGGGEQYF. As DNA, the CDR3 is TGTGCCAGCATTCCGACGGGCGGGGGCGAGCAGTACTTC.

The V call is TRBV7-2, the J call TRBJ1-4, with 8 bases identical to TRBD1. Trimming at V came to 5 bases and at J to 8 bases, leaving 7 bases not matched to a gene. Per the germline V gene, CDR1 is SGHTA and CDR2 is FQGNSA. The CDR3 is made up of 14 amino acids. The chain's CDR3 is CASSPRTGREKLFF. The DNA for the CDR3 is TGTGCCAGCAGCCCCCGGACAGGGAGAGAAAAACTGTTTTTT.

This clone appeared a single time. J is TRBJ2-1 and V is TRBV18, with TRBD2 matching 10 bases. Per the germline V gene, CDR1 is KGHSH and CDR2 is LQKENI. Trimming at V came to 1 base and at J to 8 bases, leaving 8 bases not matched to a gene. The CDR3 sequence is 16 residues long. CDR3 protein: CASSPRQRGGGDEQFF. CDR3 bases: TGTGCCAGCTCACCACGCCAGCGGGGGGGCGGGGATGAGCAGTTCTTC.

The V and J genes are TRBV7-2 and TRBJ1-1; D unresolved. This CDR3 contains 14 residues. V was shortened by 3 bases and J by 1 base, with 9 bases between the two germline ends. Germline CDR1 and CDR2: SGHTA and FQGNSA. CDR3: CASSFQVWNTEAFF. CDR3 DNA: TGTGCCAGCAGCTTCCAGGTTTGGAACACTGAAGCTTTCTTT.

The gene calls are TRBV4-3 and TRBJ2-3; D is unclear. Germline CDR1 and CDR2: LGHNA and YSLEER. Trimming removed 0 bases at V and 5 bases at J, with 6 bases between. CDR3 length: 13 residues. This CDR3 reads CASSQDSGDTQYF. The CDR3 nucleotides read TGCGCCAGCAGCCAAGATTCGGGAGATACGCAGTATTTT.

The CDR3 region has the DNA TGCGCCAGCAGCTTCGATCCATCCCCGAGGGGCTACACCTTC. It codes for CASSFDPSPRGYTF. This rearrangement joins TRBV5-1 to TRBJ1-2; D ambiguous. From germline, CDR1 is SGHRS and CDR2 YFSETQ. The germline V and J ends were trimmed by 2 bases and 8 bases, with 16 bases remaining between them. This CDR3 contains 14 residues.

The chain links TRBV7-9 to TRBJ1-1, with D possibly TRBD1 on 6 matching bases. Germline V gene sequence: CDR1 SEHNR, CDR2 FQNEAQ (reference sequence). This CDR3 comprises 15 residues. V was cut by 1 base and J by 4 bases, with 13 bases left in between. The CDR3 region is CASSLVGGGSTEAFF. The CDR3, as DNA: TGTGCCAGCAGCTTAGTCGGGGGCGGGAGCACTGAAGCTTTCTTT.

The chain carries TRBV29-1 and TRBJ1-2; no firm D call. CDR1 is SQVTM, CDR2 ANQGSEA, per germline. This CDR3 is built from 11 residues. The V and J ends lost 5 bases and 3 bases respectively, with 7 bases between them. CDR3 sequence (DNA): TGCAGCGTTCTCGAGGACTATGGCTACACCTTC. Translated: CSVLEDYGYTF.